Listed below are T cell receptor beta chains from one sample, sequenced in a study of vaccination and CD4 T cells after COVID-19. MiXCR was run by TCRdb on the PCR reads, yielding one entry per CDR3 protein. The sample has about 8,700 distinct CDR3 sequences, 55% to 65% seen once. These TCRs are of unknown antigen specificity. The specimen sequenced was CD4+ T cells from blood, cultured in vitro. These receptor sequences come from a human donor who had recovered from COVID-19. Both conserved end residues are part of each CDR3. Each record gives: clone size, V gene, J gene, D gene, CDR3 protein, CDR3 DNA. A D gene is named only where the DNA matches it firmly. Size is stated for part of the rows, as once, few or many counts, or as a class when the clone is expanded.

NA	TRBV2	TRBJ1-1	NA	CASSPTLDTEAFF	TGTGCCAGCAGCCCCACTTTGGACACTGAAGCTTTCTTT
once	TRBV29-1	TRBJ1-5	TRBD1	CSARQGGDNQLQHF	TGCAGCGCCAGACAGGGGGGTGACAATCAGCTCCAGCATTTT
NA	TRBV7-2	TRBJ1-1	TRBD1	CASSFRTGMNTEAFF	TGTGCCAGCAGCTTCCGGACAGGGATGAACACTGAAGCTTTCTTT
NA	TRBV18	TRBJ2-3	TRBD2	CASSPFGGTYDTQYF	TGTGCCAGCTCACCCTTCGGGGGGACCTACGATACGCAGTATTTT
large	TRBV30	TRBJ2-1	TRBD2	CAWSRPGLRYNEQFF	TGTGCCTGGAGTAGACCGGGACTACGCTACAATGAGCAGTTCTTC
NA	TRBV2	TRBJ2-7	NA	CASNQGVYEQYF	TGTGCCAGCAACCAGGGTGTCTACGAGCAGTACTTC
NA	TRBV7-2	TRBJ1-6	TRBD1	CASSFQQGGNSPLHF	TGTGCCAGCAGCTTTCAACAGGGGGGGAATTCACCCCTCCACTTT
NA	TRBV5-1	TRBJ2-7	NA	CASSLVGSKGEQYF	TGCGCCAGCAGCTTGGTGGGTAGTAAGGGCGAGCAGTACTTC
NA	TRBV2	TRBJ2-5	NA	CASSARTGYGKTQYF	TGTGCCAGCAGTGCGCGTACAGGCTACGGGAAGACCCAGTACTTC
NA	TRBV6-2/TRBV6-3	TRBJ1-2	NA	CASSQAEDGYTF	TGTGCCAGCAGTCAGGCAGAGGATGGCTACACCTTC
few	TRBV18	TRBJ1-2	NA	CASSPRTASGYTF	TGTGCCAGCTCACCACGAACCGCCAGTGGCTACACCTTC
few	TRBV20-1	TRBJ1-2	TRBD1	CSADTGAGSYGYTF	TGCAGTGCGGATACAGGGGCCGGATCTTATGGCTACACCTTC
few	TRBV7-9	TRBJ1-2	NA	CASSLEIGDSYTF	TGTGCCAGCAGCTTAGAGATCGGCGACAGCTACACCTTC
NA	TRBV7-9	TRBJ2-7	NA	CASSLDLGLDSYEQYF	TGTGCCAGCAGCTTAGATCTGGGACTTGACTCCTACGAGCAGTACTTC
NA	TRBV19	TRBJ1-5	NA	CASSPSTSGKQPQHF	TGTGCCAGTAGCCCCAGTACCTCGGGGAAGCAGCCCCAGCATTTT
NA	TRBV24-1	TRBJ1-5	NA	CATSERQGFDQPQHF	TGTGCCACCAGTGAGCGGCAGGGATTTGATCAGCCCCAGCATTTT
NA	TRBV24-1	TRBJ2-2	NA	CATSEGYYTGELFF	TGTGCCACCAGTGAAGGGTATTACACCGGGGAGCTGTTTTTT
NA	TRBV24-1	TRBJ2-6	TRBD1	CATSDAPGQGSGANVLTF	TGTGCCACCAGTGATGCCCCGGGACAGGGGTCTGGGGCCAACGTCCTGACTTTC
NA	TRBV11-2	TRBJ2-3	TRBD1	CASSLDHRGSTDTQYF	TGTGCCAGCAGCTTAGATCACAGGGGAAGCACAGATACGCAGTATTTT
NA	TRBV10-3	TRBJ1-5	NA	CAISGRAADQPQHF	TGTGCCATCAGTGGGCGCGCCGCGGATCAGCCCCAGCATTTT
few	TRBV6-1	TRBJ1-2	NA	CASTKGLNYGYTF	TGTGCCAGCACCAAGGGACTTAACTATGGCTACACCTTC
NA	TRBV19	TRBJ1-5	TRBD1	CASGRDRVVGQPQHF	TGTGCCAGCGGACGGGACAGGGTTGTGGGTCAGCCCCAGCATTTT
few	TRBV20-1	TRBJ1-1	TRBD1	CSARQGGRGNTEAFF	TGCAGTGCTAGACAGGGGGGAAGGGGGAACACTGAAGCTTTCTTT
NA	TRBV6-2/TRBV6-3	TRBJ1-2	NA	CASTRANYGYTF	TGTGCCAGCACGCGAGCTAACTATGGCTACACCTTC
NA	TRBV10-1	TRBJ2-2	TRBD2	CASSDSGGTGELFF	TGCGCCAGCAGTGATAGCGGGGGCACCGGGGAGCTGTTTTTT
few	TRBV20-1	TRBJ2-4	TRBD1	CSAGAGTGNIQYF	TGCAGTGCTGGGGCCGGGACAGGGAACATTCAGTACTTC
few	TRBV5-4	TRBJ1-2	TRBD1	CASSAGTGNFYGYTF	TGTGCCAGCAGCGCCGGGACAGGGAATTTCTATGGCTACACCTTC
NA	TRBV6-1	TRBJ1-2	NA	CASTGTQGLYGYTF	TGTGCCAGCACCGGAACCCAGGGGCTTTATGGCTACACCTTC
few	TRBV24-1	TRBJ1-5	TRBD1	CATSAGTGERGNQPQHF	TGTGCCACCAGTGCAGGGACAGGGGAGAGAGGCAATCAGCCCCAGCATTTT
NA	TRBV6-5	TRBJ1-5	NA	CASSYLSTRQTSNQPQHF	TGTGCCAGCAGTTACTTATCTACGCGACAGACGAGCAATCAGCCCCAGCATTTT
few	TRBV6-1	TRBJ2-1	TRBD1	CASAPDRGPYNEQFF	TGTGCCAGTGCCCCTGACAGGGGGCCCTACAATGAGCAGTTCTTC
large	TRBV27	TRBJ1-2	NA	CASSTSNEYGYTF	TGTGCCAGCAGTACCTCAAATGAGTATGGCTACACCTTC
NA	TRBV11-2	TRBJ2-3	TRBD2	CASSVRTSLTDTQYF	TGTGCCAGCAGCGTGAGGACTAGCCTCACAGATACGCAGTATTTT
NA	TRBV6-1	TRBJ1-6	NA	CATQTEKNSYNSPLHF	TGTGCCACCCAGACAGAGAAGAACTCCTATAATTCACCCCTCCACTTT
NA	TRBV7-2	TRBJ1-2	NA	CASSLGARYGYTF	TGTGCCAGCAGCTTGGGGGCTAGGTATGGCTACACCTTC
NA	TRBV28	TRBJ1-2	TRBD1	CASSPNTGGRIYGYTF	TGTGCCAGCAGCCCCAACACAGGGGGCCGTATCTATGGCTACACCTTC
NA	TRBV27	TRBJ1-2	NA	CASSGTSGGYGYTF	TGTGCCAGCAGTGGTACGTCAGGAGGATATGGCTACACCTTC
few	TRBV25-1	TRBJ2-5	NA	CASSEPQGGKETQYF	TGTGCCAGCAGTGAACCACAGGGGGGGAAAGAGACCCAGTACTTC
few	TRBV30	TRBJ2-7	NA	CACEQDSSSYEQYF	TGTGCCTGTGAGCAGGACTCGAGCTCCTACGAGCAGTACTTC
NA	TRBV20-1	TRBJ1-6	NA	CSARGARSPLHF	TGCAGTGCTAGGGGGGCTCGGTCACCCCTCCACTTT
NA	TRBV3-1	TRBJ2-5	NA	CASSRSLFGETQYF	TGTGCCAGCAGCCGGTCTTTGTTCGGGGAGACCCAGTACTTC
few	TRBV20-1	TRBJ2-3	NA	CSARVAVTDTQYF	TGCAGTGCTAGAGTAGCGGTGACAGATACGCAGTATTTT
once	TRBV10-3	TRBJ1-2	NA	CAISQGAGMAGYGYTF	TGTGCCATCAGCCAAGGTGCAGGGATGGCCGGCTATGGCTACACCTTC
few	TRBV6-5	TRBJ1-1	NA	CASSSSAGALIEAFF	TGTGCCAGCAGTTCCTCGGCAGGGGCCCTGATTGAAGCTTTCTTT
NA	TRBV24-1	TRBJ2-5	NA	CATSDLGGAGETQYF	TGTGCCACCAGTGATTTGGGGGGGGCCGGGGAGACCCAGTACTTC
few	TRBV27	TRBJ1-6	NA	CASRTYGDSPLHF	TGTGCCAGCAGGACGTATGGGGATTCACCCCTCCACTTT
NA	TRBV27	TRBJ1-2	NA	CASSSERARGYTF	TGTGCCAGCAGTTCAGAGAGGGCGCGAGGCTACACCTTC
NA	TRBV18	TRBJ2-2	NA	CASSPTRGTGELFF	TGTGCCAGCTCACCCACCCGGGGCACCGGGGAGCTGTTTTTT
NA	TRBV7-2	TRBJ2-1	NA	CASTLSSYNEQFF	TGTGCCAGCACCCTTAGCTCCTACAATGAGCAGTTCTTC
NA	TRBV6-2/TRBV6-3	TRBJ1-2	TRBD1	CASSQPGQGYGYTF	TGTGCCAGCAGTCAACCGGGACAGGGGTATGGCTACACCTTC
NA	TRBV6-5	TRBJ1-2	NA	CASSYRGAFGGGFGYTF	TGTGCCAGCAGTTATCGCGGGGCCTTCGGCGGGGGTTTCGGCTACACCTTC
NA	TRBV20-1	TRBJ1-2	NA	CSARGGTTNYGYTF	TGCAGTGCTAGGGGGGGGACAACTAACTATGGCTACACCTTC
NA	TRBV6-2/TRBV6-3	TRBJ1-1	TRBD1	CASSYSRDREPMVGTEAFF	TGTGCCAGCAGTTACTCCCGCGACAGGGAGCCCATGGTCGGCACTGAAGCTTTCTTT
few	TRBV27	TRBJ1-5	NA	CAIDQPQHF	TGTGCCATAGATCAGCCCCAGCATTTT
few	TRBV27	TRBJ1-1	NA	CASRPTENTEAFF	TGTGCCAGCAGACCGACAGAGAACACTGAAGCTTTCTTT
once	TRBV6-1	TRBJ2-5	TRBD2	CASGAGGGQETQYF	TGTGCCAGCGGTGCGGGGGGCGGACAAGAGACCCAGTACTTC
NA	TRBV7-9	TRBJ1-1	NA	CASSTAEDMNTEAFF	TGTGCCAGCAGCACTGCCGAAGACATGAACACTGAAGCTTTCTTT